The 13 T cell receptor beta chains reported below all come from one sample, sequenced in a study of blood T cell repertoires in COVID-19. Some clones are missing from TCRdb's copy, which holds only in-frame ones; the method was immunoSEQ multiplex PCR. Among roughly 150,000 clones listed, around nine tenths were seen once. The sequenced sample consisted of peripheral blood. Every receptor here comes from a human donor in a cohort sampled during active COVID-19.

This clone was counted between two and nine times. The chain carries TRBV30 and TRBJ2-7, with 7 bases fitting TRBD2. The V gene end was trimmed by 1 base and the J gene end by 2 bases; junction bases not matched to a gene: 14. The CDR3 is made up of 17 amino acids. The germline V gene has CDR1 GTSNPN and CDR2 SVGIG (reference sequence). The CDR3, as DNA: TGTGCCTGGAGTGCCCCACCTCGACTAGCTCGAACCTACGAGCAGTACTTC. It encodes CAWSAPPRLARTYEQYF. The entire variable domain, with the rest obtained from reference TRBV30 and TRBJ2-7, is as follows: SQTIHQWPATLVQPVGSPLSLECTVEGTSNPNLYWYRQAAGRGLQLLFYSVGIGQISSEVPQNLSASRPQDRQFILSSKKLLLSDSGFYLCAWSAPPRLARTYEQYFGPGTRLTVT.

The chain uses TRBV3-1 (or the pseudogene TRBV3-2) and TRBJ2-6, with D unresolved. Germline-derived CDR1 and CDR2 are LGHDT and YNNKEL (reference sequence). Trimming pared 3 bases from V and 2 bases from J, leaving 11 bases between. CDR3 length: 16 residues. The CDR3 loop reads CASSQGASAGANVLTF. The CDR3 DNA is TGTGCCAGCAGCCAGGGCGCAAGTGCTGGGGCCAACGTCCTGACTTTC.

The chain combines TRBV7-3 with TRBJ2-1, with 10 nucleotides matching TRBD2. CDR3 length equals 17 residues. Germline CDR1 and CDR2: SGHTA and FQGTGA. Losses at the gene ends were 2 bases for V and 7 bases for J; bases not matched to a gene: 11. This chain's CDR3 is CASSLFPGAGGPNEQFF. DNA of the CDR3: TGTGCCAGCAGCTTATTCCCCGGAGCGGGAGGGCCTAATGAGCAGTTCTTC.

The V gene is TRBV19, the J gene TRBJ2-6, with 9 bases that match TRBD1. Trimming took 7 bases from V and 0 from J; bases not matched to a gene: 7. Germline lookup yields CDR1 LNHDA and CDR2 SQIVND (reference sequence). There are 17 residues in the CDR3. CDR3 coding DNA: TGTGCCAGTATGAAGGGACAGGGAATCTCTGGGGCCAACGTCCTGACTTTC. Encoded protein: CASMKGQGISGANVLTF. Drawing the rest from reference TRBV19 and TRBJ2-6, the complete variable domain is DGGITQSPKYLFRKEGQNVTLSCEQNLNHDAMYWYRQDPGQGLRLIYYSQIVNDFQKGDIAEGYSVSREKKESFPLTVTSAQKNPTAFYLCASMKGQGISGANVLTFGAGSRLTVL.

The V and J genes are TRBV7-3 and TRBJ2-7, with a possible D match to TRBD2 (5 bases). Germline CDR1 reads SGHTA; CDR2 reads FQGTGA. V gave up 5 bases and J gave up 0 bases, with 20 bases separating them. The CDR3 is made up of 17 amino acids. The CDR3 nucleotides read TGTGCCAGCAGCCCAACCACGATCACCGCGGGCTCCTACGAGCAGTACTTC. This encodes CASSPTTITAGSYEQYF.

The rearrangement links TRBV2 to TRBJ2-7; D is possibly TRBD2 (5 bases). Trimming removed 6 bases at V and 4 bases at J, with 13 bases between. CDR3 size: 13 residues. Germline CDR1 is SNHLY and CDR2 is FYNNEI. CDR3 sequence: CASRADGNYEQYF. The CDR3 bases are TGTGCCAGCAGAGCAGACGGGAATTACGAGCAGTACTTC.

This chain uses TRBV28 with TRBJ1-2; TRBD1 matches at 9 bases. CDR1 is MDHEN, CDR2 SYDVKM, per germline. The CDR3 has 15 residues. After removal of 3 bases from V and 5 bases from J, the junction contained 7 bases not matched to a gene. CDR3 sequence: CASSFRTGVGYGYTF. The CDR3 DNA is TGTGCCAGCAGTTTCCGGACAGGGGTGGGGTATGGCTACACCTTC.

The CDR3 sequence is CATQQTGSYEQYF. DNA of the CDR3: TGTGCCACCCAGCAAACAGGGTCCTACGAGCAGTACTTC. This chain uses TRBV27 with TRBJ2-7, with D possibly matching TRBD1 (6 bases). The germline gives CDR1 MNHEY, CDR2 SMNVEV (reference sequence). This CDR3 is built from 13 residues. Trimming took off 10 bases at V and 1 base at J, with 14 bases between the two ends.

CDR3 nucleotide sequence: TGTGCCAGCGGACAGGGGAGAAACACCATATATTTT. It specifies CASGQGRNTIYF. The chain couples TRBV6-5 to TRBJ1-3; 9 nucleotides align to TRBD1. The germline V gene encodes CDR1 MNHEY and CDR2 SVGAGI. V was clipped by 8 bases and J by 5 bases; unmatched bases: 1. This CDR3 region has 12 residues.

The chain employs TRBV4-2 and TRBJ2-1; 14 bases are a match to TRBD2. The CDR3 has 16 amino acids. Germline V gene sequence: CDR1 LGHNA, CDR2 YNFKEQ. Unmatched junction bases numbered 6, after V lost 4 bases and J lost 7 bases. CDR3 bases: TGTGCCAGCAGCCCTGACGGGACTAGCGGGAGTAATGAGCAGTTCTTC. Translated, it gives CASSPDGTSGSNEQFF.

This clone was observed many times. The chain couples TRBV13 to TRBJ1-1; D may be TRBD1 (6 bases). The CDR3 runs 14 residues. Trimming pared 5 bases from V and 4 bases from J, leaving 14 bases between. Germline V lookup: CDR1 PRHDT, CDR2 FYEKMQ (reference sequence). The CDR3: CASSVQGRSTEAFF. DNA for the CDR3: TGTGCCAGCAGCGTACAGGGACGGAGCACTGAAGCTTTCTTT.

This clone showed up just once. The chain combines TRBV5-1 with TRBJ1-1; 9 nucleotides agree with TRBD1. The CDR3 spans 16 residues. Per germline, CDR1 SGHRS and CDR2 YFSETQ. V was clipped by 4 bases and J by 3 bases; unmatched bases: 10. The CDR3 reads CASSGTGGELYTEAFF. CDR3 nucleotide sequence: TGCGCCAGCAGCGGAACAGGGGGCGAATTATACACTGAAGCTTTCTTT.

CDR3 bases: TGTGCCTGGAGTTACTGGGACAGAGAGTTGCCTTTCTTT. Protein product: CAWSYWDRELPFF. The chain uses TRBV30 and TRBJ1-1; 7 bases align to TRBD1. The CDR3 length is 13 residues. Trimming removed 2 bases from V and 12 bases from J; junction bases left unmatched: 12. CDR1 and CDR2 (germline): GTSNPN, SVGIG (reference sequence).